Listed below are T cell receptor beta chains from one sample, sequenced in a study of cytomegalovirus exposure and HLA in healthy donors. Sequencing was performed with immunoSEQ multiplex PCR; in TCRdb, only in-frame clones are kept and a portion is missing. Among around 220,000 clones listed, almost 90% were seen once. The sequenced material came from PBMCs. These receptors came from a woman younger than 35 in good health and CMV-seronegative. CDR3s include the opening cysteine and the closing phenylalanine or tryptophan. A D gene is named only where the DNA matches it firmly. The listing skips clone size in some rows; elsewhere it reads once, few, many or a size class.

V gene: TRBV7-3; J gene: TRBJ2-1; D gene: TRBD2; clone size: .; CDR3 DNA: TGTGCCAGCAGCTCTAGCGGAAGCCACTCCTACAATGAGCAGTTCTTC; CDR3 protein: CASSSSGSHSYNEQFF
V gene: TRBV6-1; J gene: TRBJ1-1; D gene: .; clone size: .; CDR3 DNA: TGTGCCAGCAGTGAGTATAACACTGAAGCTTTCTTT; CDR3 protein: CASSEYNTEAFF
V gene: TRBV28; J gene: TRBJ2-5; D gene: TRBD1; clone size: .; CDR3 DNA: TGTGCCAGCAACCAACAGGGGAAAGAGACCCAGTACTTC; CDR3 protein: CASNQQGKETQYF
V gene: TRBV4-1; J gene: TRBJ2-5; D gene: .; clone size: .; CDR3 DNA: TGCGCCAGCAGCCAACGTTGGGGGCAAACTGAAGAGACCCAGTACTTC; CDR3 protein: CASSQRWGQTEETQYF
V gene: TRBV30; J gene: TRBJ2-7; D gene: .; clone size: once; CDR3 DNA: TGTGCCTGGAGTGTGGAAGGCGGGATTGGGGCGCAGTACTTC; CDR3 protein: CAWSVEGGIGAQYF
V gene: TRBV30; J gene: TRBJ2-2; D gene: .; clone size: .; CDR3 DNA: TGTGCCTGGCGGAGGGGTCTTCTTTCCGGGGAGCTGTTTTTT; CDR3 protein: CAWRRGLLSGELFF
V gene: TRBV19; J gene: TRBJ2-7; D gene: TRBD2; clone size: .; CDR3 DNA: TGTGCCAGTAGTACACCGGGACTAGCGTACGAGCAGTACTTC; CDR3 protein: CASSTPGLAYEQYF
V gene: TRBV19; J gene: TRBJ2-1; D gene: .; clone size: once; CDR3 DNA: TGTGCTGTCGGATCTGGGGCGGGAAATGAGCAGTTCTTC; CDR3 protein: CAVGSGAGNEQFF
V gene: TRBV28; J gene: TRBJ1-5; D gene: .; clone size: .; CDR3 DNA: TGTGCCAGCATTGGTCAGACAGCCTCTGATCAGCCCCAGCATTTT; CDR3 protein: CASIGQTASDQPQHF
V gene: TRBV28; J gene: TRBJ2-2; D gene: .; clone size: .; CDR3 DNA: TGTGCCAGCACCCTGGGGCGGAGTATCACCGGGGAGCTGTTTTTT; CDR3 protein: CASTLGRSITGELFF
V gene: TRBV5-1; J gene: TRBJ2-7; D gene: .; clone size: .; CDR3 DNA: TGCGCCAGCAGCTTGGGAGGTCCAGGGGTCGAGGAGCAGTACTTC; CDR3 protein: CASSLGGPGVEEQYF
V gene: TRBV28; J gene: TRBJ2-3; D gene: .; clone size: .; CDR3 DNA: TGTGCCAGCAGTTCAGGGCTCCGAAGTTTTGCGCAGTATTTT; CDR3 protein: CASSSGLRSFAQYF
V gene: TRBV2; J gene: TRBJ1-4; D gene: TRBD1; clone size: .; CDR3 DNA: TGTGCCAGCAATCCCCGGGACAGGGGGCGCGAAAAACTGTTTTTT; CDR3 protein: CASNPRDRGREKLFF
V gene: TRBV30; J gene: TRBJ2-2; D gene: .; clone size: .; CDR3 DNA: TGTGCCTGGAGTGTTCTCGGGGTGAACACCGGGGAGCTGTTTTTT; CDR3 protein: CAWSVLGVNTGELFF
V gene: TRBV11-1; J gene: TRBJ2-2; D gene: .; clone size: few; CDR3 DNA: TGTGCCAGCAGCTTAGGGCCCACAATGAACACCGGGGAGCTGTTTTTT; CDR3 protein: CASSLGPTMNTGELFF
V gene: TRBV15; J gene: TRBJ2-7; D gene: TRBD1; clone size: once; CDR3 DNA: TGTGCCACCAGCAGAGAGGGAACAGGGGGTGACGAGCAGTACTTC; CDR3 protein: CATSREGTGGDEQYF
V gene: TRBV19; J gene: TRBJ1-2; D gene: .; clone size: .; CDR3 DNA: TGTGCCAGTAGTGTCATCCCCCGACAGGACTATGGCTACACCTTC; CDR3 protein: CASSVIPRQDYGYTF
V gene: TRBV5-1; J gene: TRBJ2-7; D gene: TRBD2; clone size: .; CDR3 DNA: TGCGCCAGCAGCTTGACGACTAGCGGGATAAAATACGAGCAGTACTTC; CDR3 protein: CASSLTTSGIKYEQYF
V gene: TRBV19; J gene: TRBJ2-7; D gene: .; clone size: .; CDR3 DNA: TGTGCCAGTAGTATAGCGGGAGCATCCTACGAGCAGTACTTC; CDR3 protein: CASSIAGASYEQYF
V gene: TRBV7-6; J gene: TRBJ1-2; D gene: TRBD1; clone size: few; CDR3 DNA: TGTGCCAGCAGCTTAGGGACAGGGAACGGCTACACCTTC; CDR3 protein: CASSLGTGNGYTF
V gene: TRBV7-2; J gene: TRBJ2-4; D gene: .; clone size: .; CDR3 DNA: TGTGCCAGCAGCGGAGGGACAGTGTTAGCCAAAAACATTCAGTACTTC; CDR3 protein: CASSGGTVLAKNIQYF
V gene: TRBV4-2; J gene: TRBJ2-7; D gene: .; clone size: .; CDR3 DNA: TGTGCCAGCAGCCAAGATCTTGGGGGCAGAGAATACGAGCAGTACTTC; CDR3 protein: CASSQDLGGREYEQYF
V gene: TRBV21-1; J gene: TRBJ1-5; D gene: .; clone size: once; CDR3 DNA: TGTGCCAGCTATAACAGGGCAGCCAGTGAGGGGCAGCCCCAGCATTTT; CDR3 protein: CASYNRAASEGQPQHF
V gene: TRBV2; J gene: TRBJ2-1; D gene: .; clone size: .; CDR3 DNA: TGTGCCAGCGGGGGAGGGAGGGGGTGGAATGAGCAGTTCTTC; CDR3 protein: CASGGGRGWNEQFF
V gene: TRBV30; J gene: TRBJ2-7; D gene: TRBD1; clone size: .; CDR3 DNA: TGTGCCTGGGAACGGGACAGGGGGCACGAGCAGTACTTC; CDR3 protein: CAWERDRGHEQYF
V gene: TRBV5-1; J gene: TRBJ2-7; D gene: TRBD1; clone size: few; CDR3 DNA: TGCGCCAGCAGCTTCAGACAGGGCTCCTACGAGCAGTACTTC; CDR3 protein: CASSFRQGSYEQYF
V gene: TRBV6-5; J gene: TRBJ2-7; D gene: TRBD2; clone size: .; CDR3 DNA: TGTGCCAGCAGTCCCGGGGGGGGCCCGTACGAGCAGTACTTC; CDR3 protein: CASSPGGGPYEQYF
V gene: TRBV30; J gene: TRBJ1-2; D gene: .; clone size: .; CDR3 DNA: TGTGCCTGGAGTCCCCGAGGAGGGTACTATGGCTACACCTTC; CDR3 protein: CAWSPRGGYYGYTF
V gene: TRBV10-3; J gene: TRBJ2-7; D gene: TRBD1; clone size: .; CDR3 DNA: TGTGCCATCAGTCTCTCCGGACAGGGGAGCGAGCAGTACTTC; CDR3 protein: CAISLSGQGSEQYF
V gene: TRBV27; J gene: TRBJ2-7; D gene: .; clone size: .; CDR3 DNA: TGTGCCAGCAGTAGAATGGGGGGCGAGCAGTACTTC; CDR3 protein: CASSRMGGEQYF
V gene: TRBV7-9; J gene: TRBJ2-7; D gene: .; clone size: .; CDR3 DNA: TGTGCCAGCAGCGTTCAAGTGGGGGCCCTCTCCTACGAGCAGTACTTC; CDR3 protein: CASSVQVGALSYEQYF
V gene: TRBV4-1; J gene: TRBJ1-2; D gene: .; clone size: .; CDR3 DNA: TGCGCCAGCAGCCAAGCAGAGGGAGTGGGTGGCTACACCTTC; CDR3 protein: CASSQAEGVGGYTF
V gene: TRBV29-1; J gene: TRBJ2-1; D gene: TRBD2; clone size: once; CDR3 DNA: TGCAGCGTCCCGGGGGGGGTTTCCTACAATGAGCAGTTCTTC; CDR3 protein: CSVPGGVSYNEQFF
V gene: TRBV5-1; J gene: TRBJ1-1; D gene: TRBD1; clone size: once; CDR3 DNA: TGCGCCAGCAGCTTGTGGTCAGGGGGCAGGGAGGAGGCTTTCTTT; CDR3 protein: CASSLWSGGREEAFF
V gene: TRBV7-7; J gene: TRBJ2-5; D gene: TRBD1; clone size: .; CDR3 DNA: TGTGCTAGCAGCTGGGACAGGGGAGAGACCCAGTACTTC; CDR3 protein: CASSWDRGETQYF
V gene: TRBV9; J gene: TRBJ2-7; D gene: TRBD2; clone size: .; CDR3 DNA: TGTGCCAGCAGCGTCGGGAGCGGGGGATACTACGAGCAGTACTTC; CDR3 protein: CASSVGSGGYYEQYF
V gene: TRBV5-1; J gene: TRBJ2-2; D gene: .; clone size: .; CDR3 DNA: TGCGCCAGCAGCTTGTGGGCAGCCACGAACACCGGGGAGCTGTTTTTT; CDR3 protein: CASSLWAATNTGELFF
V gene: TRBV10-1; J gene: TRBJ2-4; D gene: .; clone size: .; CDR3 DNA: TGCGCCAGCAGTCCCGGGGCAGGGGATGGGAAAAACATTCAGTACTTC; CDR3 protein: CASSPGAGDGKNIQYF
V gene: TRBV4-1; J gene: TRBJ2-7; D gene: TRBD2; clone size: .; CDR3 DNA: TGCGCCAGCAGCCAAGAGAGACTAGCGGGAGAGGGAAACGAGCAGTACTTC; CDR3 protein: CASSQERLAGEGNEQYF
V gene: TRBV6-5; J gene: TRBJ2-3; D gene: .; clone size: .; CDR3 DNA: TGTGCCAGCAGTCAATTCCTCGGGATAGATACGCAGTATTTT; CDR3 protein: CASSQFLGIDTQYF